A selection of T cell receptor beta chains follows, all from one sample in a study of radiation and T cells in renal cell carcinoma. The data were produced by immunoSEQ multiplex PCR, yet TCRdb's version contains in-frame clones alone and is incomplete. The sample holds 150,000 to 200,000 clones; 88% are singletons and the top ten take 11%. Sequencing used blood, obtained from a patient whose treatment included radiotherapy and nephrectomy. The receptors stem from a woman aged 50 to 65 with renal cell carcinoma. Each CDR3 is given with its conserved first and last residue. Fields, in order: V gene, D gene, clone size, J gene, CDR3 length, CDR3 DNA, CDR3 protein. The D gene is left open where the match is weak. Where a row states a size, it is once, few, many or the class of an expanded clone; other rows omit it.

V gene: TRBV28
D gene: TRBD2
clone size: NA
J gene: TRBJ2-7
CDR3 length: 16
CDR3 DNA: TGTGCCAGCAGTCTAGAAGGATGGGGGGGCTCCTACGAGCAGTACTTC
CDR3 protein: CASSLEGWGGSYEQYF

V gene: TRBV7-8
D gene: NA
clone size: few
J gene: TRBJ1-2
CDR3 length: 15
CDR3 DNA: TGTGCCAGCAGCTTAGCGAAGGGTTACAACTATGGCTACACCTTC
CDR3 protein: CASSLAKGYNYGYTF

V gene: TRBV7-2
D gene: NA
clone size: NA
J gene: TRBJ2-7
CDR3 length: 12
CDR3 DNA: TGTGCCAGCAGTCCTAGCTCCTACGAGCAGTACTTC
CDR3 protein: CASSPSSYEQYF

V gene: TRBV30
D gene: NA
clone size: once
J gene: TRBJ1-1
CDR3 length: 13
CDR3 DNA: TGTGCTCGGAGGTCGGGACCGAACACTGAAGCTTTCTTT
CDR3 protein: CARRSGPNTEAFF

V gene: TRBV4-1
D gene: NA
clone size: NA
J gene: TRBJ2-7
CDR3 length: 14
CDR3 DNA: TGCGCCAGCAGCCGTGGACCTTTCGCCTACGAGCAGTACTTC
CDR3 protein: CASSRGPFAYEQYF

V gene: TRBV6-5
D gene: NA
clone size: NA
J gene: TRBJ1-1
CDR3 length: 15
CDR3 DNA: TGTGCCAGCAGTTACTCGATGGGGCAGGGAGGGAAAGCTTTCTTT
CDR3 protein: CASSYSMGQGGKAFF

V gene: TRBV29-1
D gene: NA
clone size: NA
J gene: TRBJ2-1
CDR3 length: 18
CDR3 DNA: TGCAGCGTTGTCAGCTTAACGGGGGGCCTTAGCTCCTACAATGAGCAGTTCTTC
CDR3 protein: CSVVSLTGGLSSYNEQFF

V gene: TRBV6-5
D gene: TRBD1
clone size: NA
J gene: TRBJ1-6
CDR3 length: 15
CDR3 DNA: TGTGCCAGCAGCCAACAGGGGATGGGTCAGTCACCCCTCCACTTT
CDR3 protein: CASSQQGMGQSPLHF

V gene: TRBV10-3
D gene: NA
clone size: NA
J gene: TRBJ2-7
CDR3 length: 12
CDR3 DNA: TGTGCCATCAGTGATGGATCCTACGAGCAGTACTTC
CDR3 protein: CAISDGSYEQYF

V gene: TRBV11-2
D gene: NA
clone size: NA
J gene: TRBJ2-3
CDR3 length: 14
CDR3 DNA: TGTGCCAGCAGCTTAGGGGCAGGGGCAGATACGCAGTATTTT
CDR3 protein: CASSLGAGADTQYF

V gene: TRBV7-9
D gene: NA
clone size: NA
J gene: TRBJ2-1
CDR3 length: 16
CDR3 DNA: TGTGCCAGCAGCTTAGTCCCGGGGAGCTCCTACAATGAGCAGTTCTTC
CDR3 protein: CASSLVPGSSYNEQFF

V gene: TRBV7-8
D gene: NA
clone size: NA
J gene: TRBJ2-5
CDR3 length: 13
CDR3 DNA: TGTGCCAGCAGCTCAGACTTAGGAGAGACCCAGTACTTC
CDR3 protein: CASSSDLGETQYF

V gene: TRBV5-1
D gene: NA
clone size: NA
J gene: TRBJ2-1
CDR3 length: 11
CDR3 DNA: TGCGCCAGCAGCTGGGGCGATGAGCAGTTCTTC
CDR3 protein: CASSWGDEQFF

V gene: TRBV19
D gene: TRBD1
clone size: NA
J gene: TRBJ2-5
CDR3 length: 15
CDR3 DNA: TGTGCCAGTAGTATCGTGAGGGACAGGAAAGAGACCCAGTACTTC
CDR3 protein: CASSIVRDRKETQYF

V gene: TRBV7-6
D gene: TRBD1
clone size: NA
J gene: TRBJ2-7
CDR3 length: 15
CDR3 DNA: TGTGCCAGCAGCTCTAGGGTGGGACAGGGTGACGAGCAGTACTTC
CDR3 protein: CASSSRVGQGDEQYF

V gene: TRBV18
D gene: NA
clone size: NA
J gene: TRBJ1-2
CDR3 length: 18
CDR3 DNA: TGTGCCAGCTCACCAGTCCGTCCCGGCTCGGGGGCTGACTATGGCTACACCTTC
CDR3 protein: CASSPVRPGSGADYGYTF

V gene: TRBV7-8
D gene: TRBD2
clone size: NA
J gene: TRBJ2-7
CDR3 length: 13
CDR3 DNA: TGTGCCAGCAGCCTGGGGGGGATCTACGAGCAGTACTTC
CDR3 protein: CASSLGGIYEQYF

V gene: TRBV2
D gene: NA
clone size: NA
J gene: TRBJ2-5
CDR3 length: 14
CDR3 DNA: TGTGCCAGCAGTGGAGTCTCAGCAGTGGAGACCCAGTACTTC
CDR3 protein: CASSGVSAVETQYF

V gene: TRBV25-1
D gene: NA
clone size: NA
J gene: TRBJ1-2
CDR3 length: 13
CDR3 DNA: TGTGCCAGCAGGGGGGGAGGGATCCATGGCTACACCTTC
CDR3 protein: CASRGGGIHGYTF

V gene: TRBV30
D gene: NA
clone size: NA
J gene: TRBJ2-5
CDR3 length: 13
CDR3 DNA: TGTGCCTGGAGTGTCGGACATCAAGAGACCCAGTACTTC
CDR3 protein: CAWSVGHQETQYF

V gene: TRBV6-1
D gene: TRBD1
clone size: NA
J gene: TRBJ1-3
CDR3 length: 15
CDR3 DNA: TGTGCCAGCACTAGGACAGGGAACCTTGGAAACACCATATATTTT
CDR3 protein: CASTRTGNLGNTIYF

V gene: TRBV5-1
D gene: TRBD1
clone size: NA
J gene: TRBJ1-1
CDR3 length: 15
CDR3 DNA: TGCGCCAGCAGCTTGGTGGGGACAGGGGTTACTGAAGCTTTCTTT
CDR3 protein: CASSLVGTGVTEAFF

V gene: TRBV18
D gene: TRBD1
clone size: NA
J gene: TRBJ1-2
CDR3 length: 15
CDR3 DNA: TGTGCCAGCTCACCCGAGACAGGGTCCGACTATGGCTACACCTTC
CDR3 protein: CASSPETGSDYGYTF

V gene: TRBV9
D gene: NA
clone size: NA
J gene: TRBJ2-1
CDR3 length: 15
CDR3 DNA: TGTGCCAGCAGCCCCTCTAGGGGGTATTACAATGAGCAGTTCTTC
CDR3 protein: CASSPSRGYYNEQFF

V gene: TRBV2
D gene: NA
clone size: NA
J gene: TRBJ2-5
CDR3 length: 13
CDR3 DNA: TGTGCCAGCAATCCCGGGTACCAAGAGACCCAGTACTTC
CDR3 protein: CASNPGYQETQYF

V gene: TRBV14
D gene: NA
clone size: NA
J gene: TRBJ1-3
CDR3 length: 12
CDR3 DNA: TGTGCCAGCAGCCAAGTATTCAGCACCATATATTTT
CDR3 protein: CASSQVFSTIYF

V gene: TRBV9
D gene: TRBD2
clone size: NA
J gene: TRBJ2-3
CDR3 length: 18
CDR3 DNA: TGTGCCAGCAGCCCTCGACTAGCGGGGGGCGCCGGGTCAGATACGCAGTATTTT
CDR3 protein: CASSPRLAGGAGSDTQYF

V gene: TRBV7-3
D gene: TRBD2
clone size: NA
J gene: TRBJ2-1
CDR3 length: 16
CDR3 DNA: TGTGCCAGCAGCTTATCCGGGACTAGCGGTTACAATGAGCAGTTCTTC
CDR3 protein: CASSLSGTSGYNEQFF

V gene: TRBV7-2
D gene: TRBD1
clone size: NA
J gene: TRBJ1-1
CDR3 length: 16
CDR3 DNA: TGTGCCAGCAGCTTAGAGTACGGGACAGGGAACACTGAAGCTTTCTTT
CDR3 protein: CASSLEYGTGNTEAFF

V gene: TRBV19
D gene: TRBD1
clone size: few
J gene: TRBJ1-6
CDR3 length: 12
CDR3 DNA: TGTGCCACCAGGACAGGGGATTCACCCCTCCACTTT
CDR3 protein: CATRTGDSPLHF

V gene: TRBV9
D gene: NA
clone size: NA
J gene: TRBJ1-6
CDR3 length: 15
CDR3 DNA: TGTGCCAGCAGCGAGGGATTAGTCGGTAATTCACCCCTCCACTTT
CDR3 protein: CASSEGLVGNSPLHF

V gene: TRBV13
D gene: NA
clone size: NA
J gene: TRBJ2-3
CDR3 length: 15
CDR3 DNA: TGTGCCAGCAGCTTAGGTGGATTTAGGACAGATACGCAGTATTTT
CDR3 protein: CASSLGGFRTDTQYF

V gene: TRBV5-4
D gene: TRBD1
clone size: NA
J gene: TRBJ2-7
CDR3 length: 16
CDR3 DNA: TGTGCCAGCAGCTCCGACAGGGCCCCCTATTCCTACGAGCAGTACTTC
CDR3 protein: CASSSDRAPYSYEQYF

V gene: TRBV5-4
D gene: NA
clone size: NA
J gene: TRBJ1-2
CDR3 length: 14
CDR3 DNA: TGTGCCAGCAGCTTGACAGCAGACGTCTATGGCTACACCTTC
CDR3 protein: CASSLTADVYGYTF

V gene: TRBV5-4
D gene: NA
clone size: NA
J gene: TRBJ1-1
CDR3 length: 16
CDR3 DNA: TGTGCCAGCAGCTTGGAAGCAGGTCCCCGAGGCACTGAAGCTTTCTTT
CDR3 protein: CASSLEAGPRGTEAFF

V gene: TRBV6-5
D gene: NA
clone size: NA
J gene: TRBJ2-5
CDR3 length: 14
CDR3 DNA: TGTGCCAGCATCGGACGGGGAGCAGGAGTGACCCAGTACTTC
CDR3 protein: CASIGRGAGVTQYF

V gene: TRBV6-1
D gene: NA
clone size: NA
J gene: TRBJ2-7
CDR3 length: 13
CDR3 DNA: TGTGCCAGCAGTGAAGTGGATGGGAACGAGCAGTACTTC
CDR3 protein: CASSEVDGNEQYF

V gene: TRBV4-1
D gene: NA
clone size: few
J gene: TRBJ2-7
CDR3 length: 15
CDR3 DNA: TGCGCCAGCAGCCAAGTGGAAGGAGGGCTGGACGAGCAGTACTTC
CDR3 protein: CASSQVEGGLDEQYF

V gene: TRBV7-9
D gene: TRBD2
clone size: NA
J gene: TRBJ2-3
CDR3 length: 14
CDR3 DNA: TGTGCCAGCAGCTTTCGACTAGCGGACGCAAGGGAGTATTTT
CDR3 protein: CASSFRLADAREYF

V gene: TRBV11-2
D gene: TRBD2
clone size: once
J gene: TRBJ2-5
CDR3 length: 16
CDR3 DNA: TGTGCCAGCAGCTTAGTACTAGCGGGGGGCCAAGAGACCCAGTACTTC
CDR3 protein: CASSLVLAGGQETQYF

V gene: TRBV11-2
D gene: NA
clone size: NA
J gene: TRBJ1-5
CDR3 length: 14
CDR3 DNA: TGTGCCAGCAGCATTCCAGGGTACGGTCAGCCCCAGCATTTT
CDR3 protein: CASSIPGYGQPQHF

V gene: TRBV5-1
D gene: NA
clone size: NA
J gene: TRBJ1-5
CDR3 length: 14
CDR3 DNA: TGCGCCAGCCGACCCGGGGCATTTGATCAGCCCCAGCATTTT
CDR3 protein: CASRPGAFDQPQHF

V gene: TRBV19
D gene: NA
clone size: NA
J gene: TRBJ1-4
CDR3 length: 15
CDR3 DNA: TGTGCCAGTATTGGTCTGGGGGGCGGTAGCGAAAAACTGTTTTTT
CDR3 protein: CASIGLGGGSEKLFF

V gene: TRBV11-3
D gene: TRBD1
clone size: NA
J gene: TRBJ2-7
CDR3 length: 14
CDR3 DNA: TGTGCCAGCAGCCCCGGACAGGGTAGCTACGAGCAGTACTTC
CDR3 protein: CASSPGQGSYEQYF

V gene: TRBV6-5
D gene: NA
clone size: NA
J gene: TRBJ2-5
CDR3 length: 15
CDR3 DNA: TGTGCCAGCAGTTACTCACCGGGACCACAAGAGACCCAGTACTTC
CDR3 protein: CASSYSPGPQETQYF

V gene: TRBV7-2
D gene: NA
clone size: NA
J gene: TRBJ2-5
CDR3 length: 13
CDR3 DNA: TGTGCCAGCAGCTTAGTGGCGCAAGAGACCCAGTACTTC
CDR3 protein: CASSLVAQETQYF

V gene: TRBV18
D gene: NA
clone size: NA
J gene: TRBJ1-4
CDR3 length: 16
CDR3 DNA: TGTGCCAGCTCACCTCGGGCAATCCAGGCTAATGAAAAACTGTTTTTT
CDR3 protein: CASSPRAIQANEKLFF

V gene: TRBV6-5
D gene: NA
clone size: NA
J gene: TRBJ2-7
CDR3 length: 15
CDR3 DNA: TGTGCCAGCAGTTCTCCCCACGGGGAGGCCTACGAGCAGTACTTC
CDR3 protein: CASSSPHGEAYEQYF

V gene: TRBV7-2
D gene: NA
clone size: once
J gene: TRBJ1-1
CDR3 length: 13
CDR3 DNA: TGTGCCAGCAGGTCCGGGGCAAACACTGAAGCTTTCTTT
CDR3 protein: CASRSGANTEAFF

V gene: TRBV5-1
D gene: NA
clone size: NA
J gene: TRBJ2-5
CDR3 length: 15
CDR3 DNA: TGCGCCAGCAGCCTGGACCTACGAAGTTTAGAGACCCAGTACTTC
CDR3 protein: CASSLDLRSLETQYF

V gene: TRBV18
D gene: NA
clone size: once
J gene: TRBJ2-5
CDR3 length: 10
CDR3 DNA: TGTGCCAGCTCAGCAGAGACCCAGTACTTC
CDR3 protein: CASSAETQYF

V gene: TRBV5-4
D gene: NA
clone size: NA
J gene: TRBJ2-2
CDR3 length: 15
CDR3 DNA: TGTGCCAGCAGCCCCAAGACAGGGAACACCGGGGAGCTGTTTTTT
CDR3 protein: CASSPKTGNTGELFF

V gene: TRBV5-1
D gene: NA
clone size: NA
J gene: TRBJ1-6
CDR3 length: 15
CDR3 DNA: TGCGCCAGCAGCTTGCCGGGGGCCGGTAATTCACCCCTCCACTTT
CDR3 protein: CASSLPGAGNSPLHF

V gene: TRBV6-6
D gene: TRBD1
clone size: NA
J gene: TRBJ1-4
CDR3 length: 16
CDR3 DNA: TGTGCCAGCAGGGGAAGTCAGGGGGCCACTAATGAAAAACTGTTTTTT
CDR3 protein: CASRGSQGATNEKLFF

V gene: TRBV7-9
D gene: TRBD2
clone size: NA
J gene: TRBJ2-3
CDR3 length: 15
CDR3 DNA: TGTGCCAGCAGTCGGACTAGCAATTCGGCAGATACGCAGTATTTT
CDR3 protein: CASSRTSNSADTQYF